These 18 T cell receptor beta chains came from one sample sequenced in a study of spatial heterogeneity in lung cancer. General study results and limits: Mutation counts in tumors were tracked by counts of expanded intratumoral alpha and beta TCRs.

Time point denoted: sample taken at primary tumor resection. TCRdb reprocessed the 5' RACE reads with MiXCR, giving one entry per CDR3 protein. The sample lists roughly 3,000 distinct CDR3 sequences, over 9.5% occurring once. The antigens these receptors bind are not known. The sample here was lung tumor tissue, taken at surgery. The source of these receptors is a male donor with early-stage non-small cell lung cancer.

By its share, this clonotype is medium-sized (0.01 to 0.1%). The chain carries TRBV5-4 and TRBJ2-7; maybe TRBD1 (6 bases). Germline V lookup: CDR1 SGHNT, CDR2 YYREEE (reference sequence). The V end lost 0 bases, the J end lost 6 bases, and 13 bases lay between the germline ends. The CDR3 length is 14 residues. CDR3: CASSLDRANPEQYF. The DNA for the CDR3 is TGTGCCAGCAGCTTGGACAGGGCGAATCCCGAGCAGTACTTC.

By share of the sample, this clonotype is medium-sized. The chain has TRBV6-2 or TRBV6-3 and TRBJ1-1; 8 bases map to TRBD1. The CDR3 consists of 11 residues. Germline trimming cut 7 bases from V and 10 bases from J; bases unmatched to any gene: 5. Germline V gene data show CDR1 as MNHEY and CDR2 as SVGEGT. CDR3 bases: TGTGCCAGCACTCAGGGGGCCGGAGCTTTCTTT. This translates into CASTQGAGAFF.

Within the sample, this clonotype is medium-sized. The rearrangement joins TRBV10-3 to TRBJ2-2, with TRBD2 identical over 15 bases. This CDR3 comprises 22 residues. Germline loops: CDR1 ENHRY, CDR2 SYGVKD. Germline trimming cut 3 bases from V and 5 bases from J; bases unmatched to any gene: 19. CDR3 sequence: CAISDFGTSGGPPTGLTGELFF. In DNA form, the CDR3 reads TGTGCCATCAGTGATTTCGGGACTAGCGGGGGGCCTCCAACCGGTCTGACCGGGGAGCTGTTTTTT.

By frequency in the sample, this clonotype is medium-sized. The genes are TRBV28 and TRBJ1-1, with TRBD1 identical over 7 bases. Trimming cost V 8 bases and J 1 base; bases outside gene matches: 16. The CDR3 contains 17 residues. Germline V gene data show CDR1 as MDHEN and CDR2 as SYDVKM. CDR3 DNA sequence: TGTGCCAGCCCTCCTAGACAGGGAGATGCCGAGAACACTGAAGCTTTCTTT. It codes for CASPPRQGDAENTEAFF.

By proportion, this clonotype is medium-sized. This chain connects TRBV6-5 to TRBJ1-6; weak D call: TRBD1 (5 bases). The CDR3 sequence is 14 residues long. The germline CDR1 and CDR2 sequences are MNHEY and SVGAGI. V dropped 6 bases and J dropped 4 bases, with 10 bases sitting between them. Here the CDR3 DNA reads TGTGCCAGCAGGGGGACCCTATATAATTCACCCCTCCACTTT. As protein: CASRGTLYNSPLHF.

In this sample, this clonotype turned up a few times. This chain links TRBV6-5 with TRBJ2-1; TRBD2 matches at 7 bases. The V gene's germline CDR1 is MNHEY and CDR2 SVGAGI. Trimming took 2 bases from V and 3 from J; bases not matched to a gene: 4. The CDR3 covers 15 residues. The CDR3: CASSYATSDYNEQFF. The DNA for the CDR3 is TGTGCCAGCAGTTACGCAACTAGCGACTACAATGAGCAGTTCTTC.

This clonotype is deemed medium-sized. The chain couples TRBV19 to TRBJ1-3; D is possibly TRBD1 (5 bases). Germline V gives CDR1 LNHDA, CDR2 SQIVND (reference sequence). CDR3 length: 16 residues. V was cut by 4 bases and J by 2 bases, with 15 bases left in between. CDR3 DNA: TGTGCCAGTAGTACCCAACCCCGGGGGGCTGGAAACACCATATATTTT. This sequence encodes CASSTQPRGAGNTIYF. The entire variable domain, with the rest obtained from reference TRBV19 and TRBJ1-3, is as follows: DGGITQSPKYLFRKEGQNVTLSCEQNLNHDAMYWYRQDPGQGLRLIYYSQIVNDFQKGDIAEGYSVSREKKESFPLTVTSAQKNPTAFYLCASSTQPRGAGNTIYFGEGSWLTVV.

This clonotype was detected many times. V usage is TRBV10-3 and J usage is TRBJ2-7; D ambiguous. The germline V and J ends were trimmed by 6 bases and 3 bases, with 12 bases remaining between them. CDR3 length equals 13 residues. Germline CDR1 reads ENHRY; CDR2 reads SYGVKD. The CDR3, as DNA: TGTGCCATCAGCCCCGTCCTCTTCTACGAGCAGTACTTC. Translation: CAISPVLFYEQYF.

This clonotype is deemed medium-sized. This chain links TRBV19 with TRBJ2-2, with TRBD2 matching over 13 bases. The trim removed 6 bases at V and 5 bases at J, leaving 21 bases unmatched. This CDR3 comprises 21 residues. Germline V gene lookup returns CDR1 LNHDA and CDR2 SQIVND (reference sequence). The CDR3 region has the DNA TGTGCCAGTAGCCACTCAAGGGCAACTAGCGGGAGGGCGAGAGGGACCGGGGAGCTGTTTTTT. Translated: CASSHSRATSGRARGTGELFF.

This clonotype was seen a few times. V usage is TRBV30 and J usage is TRBJ2-1; TRBD2 might be the D (6 bases). Trimming left V 2 bases short and J 5 bases short, with 10 bases between. The CDR3 runs 13 residues. CDR1 is GTSNPN and CDR2 is SVGIG in the germline V gene (reference sequence). The CDR3 spells CAWSPIADNEQFF. CDR3 DNA: TGTGCCTGGAGTCCCATAGCGGACAATGAGCAGTTCTTC.

The chain has TRBV6-6 and TRBJ1-4; D unclear. CDR3 length: 15 residues. V gave up 0 bases and J gave up 8 bases, with 13 bases separating them. The germline CDR1 and CDR2 sequences are MNHNY and SVGAGI (reference sequence). The CDR3 sequence is CASSYSAGGREKLFF. The CDR3 DNA sequence: TGTGCCAGCAGTTACTCGGCGGGAGGTCGGGAAAAACTGTTTTTT.

This clonotype is large (0.1 to 1%) by share. V gene TRBV5-5 combines with J gene TRBJ2-3; D unresolved. Germline V gene sequence: CDR1 SGHKS, CDR2 YYEKEE (reference sequence). The ends were cut back, 1 base at V and 3 bases at J, with 6 bases in the middle. The CDR3 spans 13 residues. The CDR3 DNA reads as TGTGCCAGCAGCTTGCACGGAACAGATACGCAGTATTTT. Residues: CASSLHGTDTQYF.

V usage is TRBV19 and J usage is TRBJ2-5; D is possibly TRBD2 (5 bases). Trimming pared 6 bases from V and 4 bases from J, leaving 12 bases between. The germline V gene encodes CDR1 LNHDA and CDR2 SQIVND (reference sequence). This CDR3 contains 13 residues. CDR3 sequence: CASREVGGETQYF. The CDR3 DNA follows: TGTGCCAGTAGGGAAGTAGGAGGAGAGACCCAGTACTTC.

This clonotype was observed a handful of times. This chain links TRBV11-3 with TRBJ2-3; D is ambiguous. Trimming took off 3 bases at V and 2 bases at J, with 3 bases between the two ends. The germline V gene encodes CDR1 SGHNT and CDR2 YENEEA. The CDR3 is 12 amino acids. Here the CDR3 reads CASSFHTDTQYF. The CDR3 region has the DNA TGTGCCAGCAGCTTCCACACAGATACGCAGTATTTT.

This clonotype is termed medium-sized. The chain is built from TRBV7-9 and TRBJ2-2; TRBD1 might be the D (6 bases). The CDR3 covers 16 residues. Trimming removed 5 bases from V and 1 base from J, with 14 bases in between. Germline V CDR1 and CDR2: SEHNR, FQNEAQ (reference sequence). In DNA form, the CDR3 reads TGTGCCAGCAGCCCCGAGGGGGAACGGAACACCGGGGAGCTGTTTTTT. It yields the protein CASSPEGERNTGELFF.

This clonotype was recorded at least ten times. The V call is TRBV27, the J call TRBJ2-7; D may correspond to TRBD1 or TRBD2 (5 bases each). Germline CDR1 is MNHEY and CDR2 is SMNVEV (reference sequence). V was cut by 6 bases and J by 2 bases, with 14 bases left in between. The CDR3 loop spans 14 amino acids. The CDR3, as DNA: TGTGCCAGCAGCCGACAGATACTAGCCTACGAGCAGTACTTC. Protein: CASSRQILAYEQYF.

In this sample, this clonotype is medium-sized. Germline is not matched at one junction end, which may reflect a read error. V and J are TRBV7-3 and TRBJ2-6, with D perhaps matching TRBD2 (6 bases). The CDR3 is 18 amino acids. Germline V lookup: CDR1 SGHTA, CDR2 FQGTGA. CDR3 nucleotide sequence: TGTGCCAGCAGTCCCCTCTCGGAGGGTCGGACTGGGTCCAACGTCCTGACTTTC. Residues: CASSPLSEGRTGSNVLTF.

Within the sample, this clonotype is medium-sized. This chain connects TRBV6-1 to TRBJ1-1; 7 bases are shared with TRBD1. The CDR3 runs to 11 residues. Germline V gives CDR1 MNHNS, CDR2 SASEGT. CDR3 bases: TGTGCAGGAATTGGACAGGCAGGAGCTTTCTTT. It codes for CAGIGQAGAFF.